This TCR beta chain comes out of a study of blood T cell repertoires in COVID-19. Repertoires were generated with immunoSEQ multiplex PCR, while TCRdb's copy carries only in-frame clones and drops some. The sample lists 120,000 or so clones, 85% to 90% occurring once. Trimming cost V 2 bases and J 3 bases; bases outside gene matches: 3. This CDR3 has 14 amino acids. The germline gives CDR1 MNHEY, CDR2 SMNVEV (reference sequence). The V call is TRBV27, the J call TRBJ1-1; the match to TRBD1 covers 7 bases. The clonotype was recovered from a human donor in a cohort sampled during active COVID-19. Sequencing was carried out using peripheral blood. The DNA of the CDR3 is TGTGCCAGCAGTTTAAGCAGGGGGGACACTGAAGCTTTCTTT. This gives the protein CASSLSRGDTEAFF.